These 6 T cell receptor beta chains were all obtained from the same sample, sequenced in a study of OX40 agonist ivuxolimab in advanced cancers. Clones were read by immunoSEQ multiplex PCR, and TCRdb kept only the in-frame ones, dropping some. The sample includes around 120,000 clones, approximately 90% of them seen just once. The material was CD4+ or CD8+ T cells sorted from blood, obtained in a trial of the OX40 agonist ivuxolimab. The receptors derive from an adult with an advanced solid tumor such as melanoma, head and neck, liver or kidney cancer.

The rearrangement joins TRBV6-1 to TRBJ2-6, with a possible D match to TRBD2 (5 bases). This CDR3 region has 13 residues. Germline CDR1 MNHNS, CDR2 SASEGT. V was pared by 8 bases and J by 4 bases, with 9 bases between. CDR3 sequence: CASRGAGANVLTF. CDR3 nucleotide sequence: TGTGCCAGCCGGGGTGCAGGGGCCAACGTCCTGACTTTC.

The gene calls are TRBV7-3 and TRBJ1-6; D is possibly TRBD1 (5 bases). V gave up 5 bases and J gave up 8 bases, with 16 bases separating them. The germline gives CDR1 SGHTA, CDR2 FQGTGA. The CDR3 is made up of 15 amino acids. The CDR3 loop is CASSNTHMGDSPLHF. CDR3 coding DNA: TGTGCCAGCAGCAACACACATATGGGGGATTCACCCCTCCACTTT.

This chain joins TRBV6-5 and TRBJ2-5, with 10 bases matching TRBD2. This CDR3 spans 15 amino acids. The V gene's germline CDR1 is MNHEY and CDR2 SVGAGI. V trimming: 7 bases; J trimming: 5 bases; junction bases outside the gene matches: 10. The CDR3: CASTTSGGARETQYF. CDR3 coding DNA: TGTGCCAGCACAACCAGCGGGGGGGCCAGGGAGACCCAGTACTTC.

The chain uses TRBV6-6 and TRBJ1-4; tentative D call: TRBD1 (5 bases). V was trimmed by 2 bases and J by 8 bases, leaving 15 bases between them. There are 15 residues in the CDR3. The germline CDR1 and CDR2 sequences are MNHNY and SVGAGI (reference sequence). The chain's CDR3 is CASSYVPDSTEKLFF. CDR3 nucleotide sequence: TGTGCCAGCAGTTACGTACCAGACAGTACCGAAAAACTGTTTTTT.

The chain combines TRBV11-3 with TRBJ2-2; TRBD1 matches at 8 bases. The germline CDR1 and CDR2 sequences are SGHNT and YENEEA. The CDR3 sequence is 16 residues long. With V trimmed by 5 bases and J by 0 bases, 5 bases remained unmatched. The CDR3 DNA is TGTGCCAGCAGCAAAGACAGGGGCGCGAACACCGGGGAGCTGTTTTTT. Translated, it gives CASSKDRGANTGELFF.

This clone was recorded only once. The V call is TRBV4-1, the J call TRBJ1-1, with TRBD1 identical over 8 bases. J lost 1 base, V lost 1 base, and 8 bases had no gene match. The germline V gene encodes CDR1 MGHRA and CDR2 YSYEKL. The CDR3 runs 17 residues. CDR3 in amino acids: CASSQVFNGQGNTEAFF. In nucleotides, the CDR3 is TGCGCCAGCAGCCAAGTTTTCAATGGACAGGGGAACACTGAAGCTTTCTTT.